These 20 T cell receptor beta chains originate from one sample sequenced in a study of identical twins. TCRdb re-analysed the 5' RACE reads in MiXCR, keeping a single row per CDR3 protein. The sample contains over 600,000 distinct CDR3 sequences, less than 25% of which appear only once. These same records also appear under a second study, on T cells expressing NK-cell markers.

Material for sequencing was PBMCs. The source of these receptors is a woman between 18 and 29 years old in good health.

V usage is TRBV9 and J usage is TRBJ2-1; D not certain. The CDR3 is made up of 14 amino acids. Trimming removed 1 base at V and 5 bases at J, with 10 bases between. CDR1 SGDLS and CDR2 YYNGEE come from the germline V gene. For the CDR3, the DNA is TGTGCCAGCAGCGTACGGCGTTGGGACAATGAGCAGTTCTTC. Encoded protein: CASSVRRWDNEQFF.

The V and J genes are TRBV3-1 and TRBJ2-1; D assignment may be TRBD1 or TRBD2 (6 bases each). Trimming removed 3 bases from V and 12 bases from J, with 21 bases in between. This CDR3 comprises 15 residues. Germline values: CDR1 LGHDT, CDR2 YNNKEL (reference sequence). The CDR3 DNA follows: TGTGCCAGCAGCCAGTCGGGGGCCACGGTAGGGTCGCAGTTCTTC. Translated: CASSQSGATVGSQFF.

This clonotype appeared many times. One junction end disagrees with the germline gene, perhaps due to a read error. The chain couples TRBV10-3 to TRBJ1-1; no clear D. The CDR3 is 12 residues long. Germline values: CDR1 ENHRY, CDR2 SYGVKD. The CDR3 nucleotides are TGTGCCATCAGAGAGTTAGACACTGAAGCTTTCTTT. Protein sequence: CAIRELDTEAFF.

The chain combines TRBV12-3 or TRBV12-4 with TRBJ2-4; maybe TRBD1 (5 bases). The CDR3 covers 16 residues. The V end lost 7 bases, the J end lost 6 bases, and 22 bases lay between the germline ends. CDR3 DNA sequence: TGTGCCAGCATTGGGCAGCAGGGCCGCACCGGAAACATTCAGTACTTC. Translation gives CASIGQQGRTGNIQYF.

The chain carries TRBV5-1 and TRBJ2-1, with D unresolved. Trimming cost V 0 bases and J 7 bases, with 14 bases left between them. The CDR3 runs 15 residues. From germline, CDR1 is SGHRS and CDR2 YFSETQ. CDR3 bases: TGCGCCAGCAGCTTGGGGGGTTACGGCTCGAATGAGCAGTTCTTC. Its protein is CASSLGGYGSNEQFF.

This clonotype was detected only a few times. V usage is TRBV6-1 and J usage is TRBJ1-2, with unresolved D. The germline gives CDR1 MNHNS, CDR2 SASEGT. This CDR3 region has 13 residues. V lost 1 base and J 2 bases, leaving 5 bases between the germline ends. Here the CDR3 DNA reads TGTGCCAGCAGTGAAGGGCAGAACTATGGCTACACCTTC. As protein: CASSEGQNYGYTF.

This clonotype was counted only a few times. The DNA for the CDR3 is TGCAGTGCAACACAGGGAGGGATGAACACTGAAGCTTTCTTT. Translating gives CSATQGGMNTEAFF. The genes are TRBV20-1 and TRBJ1-1; maybe TRBD1 (6 bases). This CDR3 has 14 amino acids. Germline CDR1 DFQATT, CDR2 SNEGSKA (reference sequence). V lost 6 bases, J lost 0 bases, and 14 bases lay in between.

V usage is TRBV20-1 and J usage is TRBJ2-7; D tentatively fits TRBD1 or TRBD2 (6 bases each). The CDR3 consists of 15 residues. Germline-derived CDR1 and CDR2 are DFQATT and SNEGSKA (reference sequence). The ends were cut back, 3 bases at V and 2 bases at J, with 17 bases in the middle. In DNA, the CDR3 is TGCAGTGCTAGCCTCCCGGGGGACACAACCTACGAGCAGTACTTC. Residues: CSASLPGDTTYEQYF.

This clonotype was observed a handful of times. The chain has TRBV5-6 and TRBJ1-2; D unclear. V dropped 4 bases and J dropped 8 bases, with 15 bases sitting between them. The length of the CDR3 is 13 residues. Per the germline V gene, CDR1 is SGHDT and CDR2 is YYEEEE. This chain's CDR3 is CASSRLEKNGYTF. CDR3 nucleotides: TGTGCCAGCAGCCGATTAGAGAAAAACGGCTACACCTTC.

This clonotype occurred once. The chain uses TRBV7-2 and TRBJ2-5; tentative D call: TRBD2 (5 bases). Looked up from germline, CDR1 is SGHTA and CDR2 is FQGNSA. Trimming removed 5 bases from V and 0 bases from J, with 16 bases in between. CDR3 length: 16 residues. CDR3 loop: CASSLAAVRYQETQYF. CDR3 DNA sequence: TGTGCCAGCAGCCTCGCAGCGGTCCGGTACCAAGAGACCCAGTACTTC.

The chain employs TRBV2 and TRBJ2-3; the match to TRBD2 covers 10 bases. V shed 8 bases, J shed 7 bases, and the junction held 9 bases outside the gene matches. The CDR3 runs 14 residues. The germline V gene has CDR1 SNHLY and CDR2 FYNNEI. CDR3 region: CASGQRGGANTQYF. The CDR3 DNA sequence: TGTGCCAGCGGTCAGCGGGGGGGTGCCAATACGCAGTATTTT.

Only a few counts were recorded for this clonotype. V gene TRBV4-3 combines with J gene TRBJ2-5; D is ambiguous. CDR1 and CDR2 (germline): LGHNA, YSLEER. The CDR3 is 15 residues long. V lost 6 bases and J lost 5, with 19 bases in between. CDR3 protein: CASRHPGPPGETQYF. CDR3 bases: TGCGCCAGCAGACATCCCGGGCCCCCCGGGGAGACCCAGTACTTC.

The CDR3 nucleotides are TGCAGTGCTAGAGTGGGAGGGACCCCCTTTTCCCTCTACGAGCAGTACTTC. Encoded protein: CSARVGGTPFSLYEQYF. The J gene is TRBJ2-7, the V gene TRBV20-1; 7 nucleotides agree with TRBD2. Per the germline V gene, CDR1 is DFQATT and CDR2 is SNEGSKA (reference sequence). This CDR3 comprises 17 residues. Trimming at V came to 1 base and at J to 3 bases, leaving 15 bases not matched to a gene.

CDR3 bases: TGTGCCATCAGTGTTGAGGGATCGATGAATACGCAGTATTTT. Its protein product is CAISVEGSMNTQYF. The chain links TRBV10-3 to TRBJ2-3; D may be TRBD2 (5 bases). The germline CDR1 and CDR2 sequences are ENHRY and SYGVKD. The germline V and J ends were trimmed by 4 bases and 7 bases, with 15 bases remaining between them. CDR3 length equals 14 residues.

The chain employs TRBV10-2 and TRBJ2-6; D tentatively reads TRBD1 or TRBD2 (6 bases each). CDR1 and CDR2 (germline): WSHSY, SAAADI. The V end was cut by 7 bases, the J end by 0 bases, with 19 bases between. This CDR3 spans 18 amino acids. The CDR3 sequence is CASNRGQGSHSGANVLTF. In nucleotides, the CDR3 is TGCGCCAGCAACCGGGGGCAGGGGTCCCACTCTGGGGCCAACGTCCTGACTTTC.

The chain couples TRBV7-9 to TRBJ2-5; D perhaps matches TRBD2 (5 bases). This CDR3 is 19 amino acids long. Germline V gene sequence: CDR1 SEHNR, CDR2 FQNEAQ (reference sequence). V was pared by 5 bases and J by 4 bases, with 29 bases between. CDR3 protein: CASSPKPEVSSGLRETQYF. As DNA, the CDR3 is TGTGCCAGCAGCCCTAAACCGGAGGTTTCGTCTGGACTGAGAGAGACCCAGTACTTC.

This clonotype was recorded many times. The V call is TRBV12-3 or TRBV12-4, the J call TRBJ2-7, with D possibly called TRBD1 or TRBD2 (5 bases each). Trimming stripped 4 bases from V and 4 bases from J, with 11 bases between. CDR3 length equals 13 residues. The CDR3 region has the DNA TGTGCCAGCAGTTCCGGGGCTACATACGAGCAGTACTTC. The encoded protein is CASSSGATYEQYF.

The chain carries TRBV10-3 and TRBJ2-7; TRBD2 is a possible D gene (6 bases). Trimming took off 11 bases at V and 5 bases at J, with 22 bases between the two ends. Per germline, CDR1 ENHRY and CDR2 SYGVKD. This CDR3 spans 14 amino acids. This chain's CDR3 is CAVLNSGEVNEQYF. The CDR3 DNA follows: TGTGCCGTTTTGAATTCCGGGGAGGTCAACGAGCAGTACTTC.

This rearrangement joins TRBV7-9 to TRBJ1-1; TRBD1 might be the D (6 bases). There are 16 residues in the CDR3. Per the germline V gene, CDR1 is SEHNR and CDR2 is FQNEAQ (reference sequence). V lost 5 bases, J lost 0 bases, and 16 bases lay in between. The CDR3 spells CASSAVRGLVNTEAFF. CDR3 DNA sequence: TGTGCCAGCAGCGCAGTCAGGGGATTAGTGAACACTGAAGCTTTCTTT.

The sample holds many counts of this clonotype. The CDR3, as DNA: TGTGCCAGCAGTCCAACCAGGGATAGCTCCTACGAGCAGTACTTC. This gives the protein CASSPTRDSSYEQYF. This sequence joins TRBV6-1 and TRBJ2-7, with D maybe TRBD1 (5 bases). The CDR3 is made up of 15 amino acids. Germline values: CDR1 MNHNS, CDR2 SASEGT. Trimming pared 5 bases from V and 0 bases from J, leaving 14 bases between.